This T cell receptor (beta chain) originates from a study of T-cell memory formation after mild COVID-19. On the study more broadly: The two donors had largely donor-specific TCR clusters. Study conclusions and caveats: The appearance of some responding clones in pre-infection memory suggested that cross-reactive memory joined. Whether second-wave clones peaking at day 37 were SARS-CoV-2 specific went unconfirmed.

TCRdb independently ran MiXCR on the 5' RACE reads; one entry per CDR3 protein. The top ten hold around 2% of the sample, which has hundreds of thousands of distinct CDR3 sequences, roughly 15% seen once. This clonotype was observed a few times. Antigen specificity is unknown. The CDR3 is 16 residues long. Germline CDR1 reads SGHDT; CDR2 reads YYEEEE. Trimming pared 2 bases from V and 2 bases from J, leaving 13 bases between. This TCR came from an adult woman who had mild COVID-19 (a few samples of this study predate the infection). Cell type and time point are not known. The sample taken for sequencing was PBMCs or a T cell subset sorted from them (not recorded which). The V call is TRBV5-6, the J call TRBJ2-2, with D possibly matching TRBD2 (5 bases). CDR3 nucleotide sequence: TGTGCCAGCAGCTTACGAGGGCGCTCCAACACCGGGGAGCTGTTTTTT. This gives the protein CASSLRGRSNTGELFF.